Shown below are 12 T cell receptor beta chains from a single sample sequenced in a study of early T cells in non-severe SARS-CoV-2 infection. MiXCR, applied by TCRdb to the 5' RACE reads, yields one record per CDR3 protein. The sample records 80,000 to 95,000 distinct CDR3 sequences, 13% to 15% being singletons. The material sequenced was whole blood. The receptors here all came from an adult who was a healthcare worker with PCR-confirmed SARS-CoV-2 infection or an uninfected control (not recorded which).

This clonotype has just a few counts. This sequence joins TRBV4-1 and TRBJ1-2; D is perhaps TRBD1 (5 bases). This CDR3 region has 15 residues. The V end was cut by 0 bases, the J end by 2 bases, with 10 bases between. The germline gives CDR1 MGHRA, CDR2 YSYEKL. The DNA for the CDR3 is TGCGCCAGCAGCCAAGACAGGGCCCGAAACTATGGCTACACCTTC. Its translation is CASSQDRARNYGYTF.

The chain carries TRBV5-4 and TRBJ2-7; D is perhaps TRBD1 (6 bases). The V gene's germline CDR1 is SGHNT and CDR2 YYREEE (reference sequence). The CDR3 runs 15 residues. V lost 4 bases, J lost 6 bases, and 20 bases lay in between. As DNA, the CDR3 is TGTGCCAGCAGCAGTGCGACAGGCCAACTTTCCGAGCAGTACTTC. As protein: CASSSATGQLSEQYF.

In its sample, this clonotype was seen many times. The chain has TRBV5-1 and TRBJ1-6; 7 nucleotides line up with TRBD1. The V and J ends lost 2 bases and 0 bases, in that order; junction bases with no gene match: 17. This CDR3 spans 21 amino acids. Germline loops: CDR1 SGHRS, CDR2 YFSETQ. CDR3 loop: CASSFRRPVEGGFSYNSPLHF. CDR3 bases: TGCGCCAGCAGCTTCCGGCGGCCGGTAGAAGGGGGCTTCTCCTATAATTCACCCCTCCACTTT.

This clonotype showed up just a few times. The V and J genes are TRBV6-1 and TRBJ2-1; D uncertain. The CDR3 contains 13 residues. V was clipped by 0 bases and J by 4 bases, with 4 bases between them. Germline loops: CDR1 MNHNS, CDR2 SASEGT. DNA of the CDR3: TGTGCCAGCAGTGAAGCCCCATACAATGAGCAGTTCTTC. It yields the protein CASSEAPYNEQFF.

The CDR3 bases are TGTGCCAGCAGCTTATTGGGGGGCGAGAACACTGAAGCTTTCTTT. It yields the protein CASSLLGGENTEAFF. V gene TRBV7-6 combines with J gene TRBJ1-1; the D gene is possibly TRBD1 (6 bases). CDR1 and CDR2 (germline): SGHVS, FNYEAQ. V lost 2 bases and J lost 1, with 11 bases in between. This CDR3 spans 15 amino acids.

This clonotype was seen many times. This chain uses TRBV11-3 with TRBJ2-3, with TRBD2 matching over 8 bases. Germline CDR1 reads SGHNT; CDR2 reads YENEEA. V lost 5 bases, J lost 7 bases, and 11 bases stayed unmatched. CDR3 length equals 15 residues. CDR3 sequence reads: CASSISGTRGNTQYF. In DNA, the CDR3 is TGTGCCAGCAGCATATCCGGGACTAGGGGGAATACGCAGTATTTT.

The chain links TRBV6-1 to TRBJ2-3; TRBD2 matches at 9 bases. Germline assignment: CDR1 MNHNS and CDR2 SASEGT. After removal of 2 bases from V and 2 bases from J, the junction contained 5 bases not matched to a gene. CDR3 length: 16 residues. CDR3 protein: CASSERKRGATDTQYF. CDR3 nucleotide sequence: TGTGCCAGCAGTGAAAGAAAGCGGGGGGCCACAGATACGCAGTATTTT.

This clonotype was seen at least ten times. The chain has TRBV6-1 and TRBJ2-7; 9 nucleotides agree with TRBD2. The ends lost 3 bases at V and 4 bases at J; junction bases unmatched: 10. Germline V gives CDR1 MNHNS, CDR2 SASEGT. The CDR3 spans 16 residues. CDR3 coding DNA: TGTGCCAGCAGTGACCCGGGACTAGCTGCCGGGTACGAGCAGTACTTC. Protein: CASSDPGLAAGYEQYF.

The rearrangement uses TRBV20-1 and TRBJ1-6; D is perhaps TRBD1 (5 bases). This CDR3 contains 15 residues. The V and J ends lost 2 bases and 8 bases respectively, with 16 bases between them. Germline V CDR1 and CDR2: DFQATT, SNEGSKA (reference sequence). The CDR3 protein is CSARLGGTGDSPLHF. The CDR3 nucleotides are TGCAGTGCTAGACTGGGGGGAACGGGCGATTCACCCCTCCACTTT.

This chain links TRBV28 with TRBJ1-5; TRBD1 aligns across 8 bases. This CDR3 is built from 14 residues. V trimming: 4 bases; J trimming: 8 bases; junction bases outside the gene matches: 7. The V gene's germline CDR1 is MDHEN and CDR2 SYDVKM. In DNA, the CDR3 is TGTGCCAGCAGTTCTCCGGACAGGGCAAAGCCCCAGCATTTT. Translation gives CASSSPDRAKPQHF.

In its sample, this clonotype was seen a few times. V gene TRBV29-1 combines with J gene TRBJ2-5, with 7 bases aligning to TRBD2. The germline V gene has CDR1 SQVTM and CDR2 ANQGSEA. This CDR3 has 14 amino acids. With V trimmed by 2 bases and J by 3 bases, 6 bases remained unmatched. CDR3 in DNA: TGCAGCGTTGAAACCCCCCGGGGGGAAGAGACCCAGTACTTC. Protein: CSVETPRGEETQYF.

J is TRBJ2-3 and V is TRBV18; D gene uncertain. The V gene lost 2 bases and the J gene lost 2 bases, with 11 bases spanning the gap. CDR3 length: 15 residues. Germline CDR1 reads KGHSH; CDR2 reads LQKENI. CDR3 amino acids: CASSPSNTATDTQYF. The CDR3 DNA reads TGTGCCAGCTCACCAAGTAATACTGCCACAGATACGCAGTATTTT.